This TCR beta chain stems from a study of PD-1 blockade in mismatch repair-deficient tumors. V lost 4 bases and J 0 bases, leaving 4 bases between the germline ends. Germline V lookup: CDR1 SGHVS, CDR2 FNYEAQ. This CDR3 has 12 residues. Some clones are missing from TCRdb's copy, which holds only in-frame ones; the method was immunoSEQ multiplex PCR. This sample has roughly 50,000 clones, with roughly 80% found just once. This clonotype was obtained from an adult with mismatch repair-deficient cancer. This material consisted of peripheral blood, taken about 4.5 months after starting pembrolizumab. V is TRBV7-6 and J is TRBJ2-7; D gene uncertain. CDR3 sequence: CASSSTSYEQYF. The CDR3, as DNA: TGTGCCAGCAGCTCCACCTCCTACGAGCAGTACTTC.